This TCR beta chain was profiled in a study of CD8+ T cells in alopecia areata (dated 2018 in TCRdb). Notes on the research overall: The treated patients, all with moderate-to-severe alopecia areata, were enrolled in an open-label pilot trial of oral tofacitinib given at 5 to 10 mg twice daily. Patients received tofacitinib for 6 to 18 months and were then followed off drug for 6 months to check for delayed response and recurrence. Disease severity in treated patients was measured with the SALT score, which quantifies the percentage of affected scalp surface area. The study used high-throughput TCRbeta sequencing to examine T cell clonal expansion in alopecia areata, in both the C3H/HeJ mouse model and human patients. In humans, TCRbeta sequencing was performed on scalp tissue and on sorted CD4+ and CD8+ peripheral blood T cells from healthy controls and from patients with patchy or totalis/universalis alopecia areata. Biopsies were taken from tofacitinib-treated patients at baseline and at 4 and 24 weeks of treatment, and a later scalp biopsy was taken in several of the tofacitinib-treated patients. Clonality in the scalp was compared among normal scalp (n=4), patchy alopecia areata scalp (n=8), and alopecia totalis/universalis scalp (n=8). RNA was extracted with the PAXgene miRNA kit for fixed scalp, the miRNeasy kit for PBMCs, and the RNeasy kit for mouse skin. TCRbeta CDR3 regions were amplified by immunoSEQ multiplex PCR with 35 Vbeta forward and 13 Jbeta reverse primers.

General findings and caveats noted by the study authors: Shared TCR sequences between patients were less evident than in mice, which may be partly attributable to HLA diversity in the patient population. Scalp TCR repertoire analysis is complicated because resident alphabeta T cells in normal human skin are also sequenced, whereas mouse skin is dominated by gammadelta T cells. Because the treated cohort was small and had just a single nonresponder, larger studies are needed to establish links between baseline CD8+ expansion and response. Many expanded lesional clones persisted in scalp and blood during tofacitinib treatment, which may partly explain relapse after stopping treatment. Compared with normal scalp, lesional scalp, particularly in alopecia totalis/universalis, had higher clonality and more expanded CD8+ clones, which suggests antigenic drive. With tofacitinib, both scalp clonality and the number of expanded CD8+ clones among the top 100 scalp clones went down significantly.

What the treatment or condition label conveys for this sample: oral pan-JAK inhibitor, 5-10 mg twice daily. Peripheral blood and lesional scalp punch biopsies were obtained from patients with alopecia areata. PBMCs were separated by density centrifugation and stained for CD3, CD4 and CD8, after which CD4+ and CD8+ T cells were sorted on a FACSAria. The method was the immunoSEQ multiplex PCR assay. RNA was extracted from all samples and reverse transcribed into cDNA as template for TCR sequencing. SuperScript III was used to make first-strand cDNA, primed with a 2:1 mix of oligo-dT and random hexamers. Amplification bias was assessed with a synthetic immune receptor repertoire, and residual bias was removed computationally. In the paper's pipeline: Raw reads were preprocessed to remove errors, and CDR3 was defined by IMGT conventions from the conserved cysteine to phenylalanine. Clonality was computed as 1 minus the Shannon entropy, with the entropy normalized by log2 of the number of productive unique TCRs. Scalp TCRbeta sequences were cross-referenced with sorted blood CD4 and CD8 repertoires so that the CD4 or CD8 identity of scalp clones could be inferred. In its TCRdb copy, this immuneACCESS table keeps in-frame sequences only and misses some clones. Where compared with another copy, unresolved V genes explain less than half of these, and the others have no known cause. That table is the source of V, J and clone size, and D and trimming were worked out from the DNA. The sample table contains under 300,000 clones; only one count was recorded for about three fifths of them. The ten largest clones represent around 0.92% of the sample.

Remarks on this clone: Its specific antigen is unknown. No much larger clonotype is one base removed from it; base qualities were not supplied. The sample holds other DNA sequences that translate to the same CDR3.

The clonotype was recovered from a human donor with alopecia areata. Sequencing was performed on CD4+ T cells sorted from blood, taken between weeks 51 and 54, from a patient treated with tofacitinib.

CDR3 protein: CASSLSGSTDTQYF. The nucleotide sequence reads TGTGCCAGCAGCCTCAGCGGGAGCACAGATACGCAGTATTTT. The sequence joins TRBV7-9 to TRBJ2-3; perhaps TRBD2 is the D gene, with 6 bases matching. V is clipped by 5 bases and J by 0 bases, and the sequence between their germline boundaries is 9 bases long. For CDR1 and CDR2, the germline V gene (reference sequence) lists SEHNR and FQNEAQ. From its cysteine to its phenylalanine, the CDR3 spans 14 amino acids. Of the read, only the CDR3 DNA is kept; its 42 bases are in frame from base 1.